Below are 25 T cell receptor beta chains sequenced from a single sample in a study of shared clonotypes between healthy human individuals. Some clones are missing from TCRdb's copy, which holds only in-frame ones; the method was immunoSEQ multiplex PCR. Of some 1.4 million clones in the sample, approximately 96% are singletons; the top ten hold 0.95% to 1.5%. Material for sequencing was naive CD4+ T cells sorted from blood. As to subset: CD45RA+ positively selected. The source of these receptors is a man aged 25 to 45 in good health.

This sequence joins TRBV7-9 and TRBJ1-1; 9 bases fit TRBD1. The V and J ends lost 4 bases and 0 bases, in that order; junction bases with no gene match: 9. This CDR3 is built from 17 residues. Germline V lookup: CDR1 SEHNR, CDR2 FQNEAQ (reference sequence). CDR3 residues: CASSSSGTGILNTEAFF. The CDR3 bases are TGTGCCAGCAGCTCGTCCGGGACAGGGATCTTGAACACTGAAGCTTTCTTT. The entire variable domain, with the rest obtained from reference TRBV7-9 and TRBJ1-1, is as follows: DTGVSQNPRHKITKRGQNVTFRCDPISEHNRLYWYRQTLGQGPEFLTYFQNEAQLEKSRLLSDRFSAERPKGSFSTLEIQRTEQGDSAMYLCASSSSGTGILNTEAFFGQGTRLTVV.

The J gene is TRBJ2-4, the V gene TRBV28, with D possibly being TRBD1 (6 bases). Per the germline V gene, CDR1 is MDHEN and CDR2 is SYDVKM. V lost 3 bases, J lost 8 bases, and 17 bases lay in between. The CDR3 is 15 amino acids. The CDR3 bases are TGTGCCAGCAGTTTGAGTACAGGGTTGAGAGACATTCAGTACTTC. Residues: CASSLSTGLRDIQYF. Complete variable domain (other parts from reference TRBV28 and TRBJ2-4): DVKVTQSSRYLVKRTGEKVFLECVQDMDHENMFWYRQDPGLGLRLIYFSYDVKMKEKGDIPEGYSVSREKKERFSLILESASTNQTSMYLCASSLSTGLRDIQYFGAGTRLSVL.

The rearrangement links TRBV4-1 to TRBJ1-1; 9 positions match TRBD1. Losses at the gene ends were 4 bases for V and 0 bases for J; bases not matched to a gene: 12. Germline CDR1 is MGHRA and CDR2 is YSYEKL. The CDR3 runs to 18 residues. CDR3 nucleotides: TGCGCCAGCAGCCCCTCCGGGACAGGGAATTCGATGAACACTGAAGCTTTCTTT. Amino acid sequence: CASSPSGTGNSMNTEAFF.

The chain employs TRBV9 and TRBJ2-3; D may match TRBD1 or TRBD2 (5 bases each). Deletions cut 3 bases from V and 2 bases from J, with 16 bases between. There are 16 residues in the CDR3. Germline CDR1 reads SGDLS; CDR2 reads YYNGEE. For the CDR3, the DNA is TGTGCCAGCAGCGACGGGAATAGGGGATACACAGATACGCAGTATTTT. Amino acid sequence: CASSDGNRGYTDTQYF.

V and J are TRBV6-1 and TRBJ2-3; D perhaps matches TRBD1 (5 bases). The germline V gene has CDR1 MNHNS and CDR2 SASEGT. Trimming left V 3 bases short and J 0 bases short, with 16 bases between. CDR3 length equals 17 residues. The CDR3, as DNA: TGTGCCAGCAGTGAGGGCAGGGTATATACTAGCACAGATACGCAGTATTTT. Translating gives CASSEGRVYTSTDTQYF.

The V call is TRBV27, the J call TRBJ2-7; TRBD1 aligns across 10 bases. J gave up 6 bases and V 5 bases, and 10 bases lay outside the gene matches. The V gene's germline CDR1 is MNHEY and CDR2 SMNVEV (reference sequence). This CDR3 spans 15 amino acids. Here the CDR3 reads CASSLLGTGEGEQYF. For the CDR3, the DNA is TGTGCCAGCAGTCTCCTGGGGACAGGGGAAGGCGAGCAGTACTTC.

This clone was picked up one time. The chain is built from TRBV5-1 and TRBJ2-1; D is undetermined. The CDR3 runs 12 residues. Trimming took 5 bases from V and 6 from J, leaving 9 bases between them. The germline V gene has CDR1 SGHRS and CDR2 YFSETQ. CDR3 DNA sequence: TGCGCCAGCAGGGTTGCGGTCAATGAGCAGTTCTTC. It encodes CASRVAVNEQFF.

As to this clone: The sample contains more than one DNA sequence encoding this CDR3. V gene TRBV13 combines with J gene TRBJ1-2; D gene ambiguous. V was trimmed by 5 bases and J by 2 bases, leaving 3 bases between them. This CDR3 is 11 amino acids long. Looked up from germline, CDR1 is PRHDT and CDR2 is FYEKMQ (reference sequence). The CDR3 is CASSTNYGYTF. As DNA, the CDR3 is TGTGCCAGCAGCACCAACTATGGCTACACCTTC.

The chain carries TRBV11-3 and TRBJ2-5; D perhaps matches TRBD1 (5 bases). The CDR3 has 13 residues. Germline V lookup: CDR1 SGHNT, CDR2 YENEEA. With 1 base removed from V and 5 bases from J, the gap between germline ends came to 8 bases. In DNA form, the CDR3 reads TGTGCCAGCAGCTTAGGTCACAGGGAGACCCAGTACTTC. Protein sequence: CASSLGHRETQYF.

The V and J genes are TRBV6-1 and TRBJ2-2; perhaps TRBD1 as D (5 bases). The germline CDR1 and CDR2 sequences are MNHNS and SASEGT. Between the trimmed V and J ends, which lost 2 bases and 2 bases, there was a span of 18 bases. The CDR3 is made up of 18 amino acids. The CDR3 is CASSETSRAQANTGELFF. In DNA form, the CDR3 reads TGTGCCAGCAGTGAAACTTCCAGGGCCCAGGCAAACACCGGGGAGCTGTTTTTT.

The J gene is TRBJ1-4, the V gene TRBV7-6, with a possible D match to TRBD1 (5 bases). The V end lost 5 bases, the J end lost 8 bases, and 15 bases lay between the germline ends. Germline assignment: CDR1 SGHVS and CDR2 FNYEAQ. The CDR3 covers 14 residues. Here the CDR3 DNA reads TGTGCCAGCAGCCTCGACAGTCACGGGGAAAAACTGTTTTTT. This encodes CASSLDSHGEKLFF.

CDR3 nucleotide sequence: TGTGCCACCAGCAGAGATCTGAGCATCCAAGAGACCCAGTACTTC. It specifies CATSRDLSIQETQYF. This chain links TRBV15 with TRBJ2-5; D unclear. Germline CDR1 is LNHNV and CDR2 is YYDKDF (reference sequence). The CDR3 length is 15 residues. V was pared by 0 bases and J by 1 base, with 9 bases between.

This clone showed up just once. This chain links TRBV28 with TRBJ2-1; D call uncertain. Trimming removed 8 bases from V and 3 bases from J, with 8 bases in between. The CDR3 spans 12 residues. Germline V gives CDR1 MDHEN, CDR2 SYDVKM. CDR3 loop: CASWPGYNEQFF. The CDR3 nucleotides are TGTGCCAGCTGGCCGGGCTACAATGAGCAGTTCTTC.

V gene TRBV28 combines with J gene TRBJ2-7; tentatively, D is TRBD2 (7 bases). Germline V gene sequence: CDR1 MDHEN, CDR2 SYDVKM. The CDR3 is 17 amino acids. Trimming removed 3 bases at V and 2 bases at J, with 20 bases between. Here the CDR3 reads CASSLGGAMMETYEQYF. The CDR3 DNA is TGTGCCAGCAGTTTGGGGGGGGCGATGATGGAGACCTACGAGCAGTACTTC. Supplemented by reference TRBV28 and TRBJ2-7, the full variable domain reads DVKVTQSSRYLVKRTGEKVFLECVQDMDHENMFWYRQDPGLGLRLIYFSYDVKMKEKGDIPEGYSVSREKKERFSLILESASTNQTSMYLCASSLGGAMMETYEQYFGPGTRLTVT.

The CDR3 here is CASLKAGLIGEQFF. The CDR3 region has the DNA TGTGCCAGCCTTAAAGCGGGATTGATCGGTGAGCAGTTCTTC. The V and J genes are TRBV28 and TRBJ2-1; TRBD2 matches 7 bases. This CDR3 contains 14 residues. The germline V gene encodes CDR1 MDHEN and CDR2 SYDVKM. V lost 8 bases, J lost 9 bases, and 13 bases stayed unmatched.

In this sample, this clone turned up once. This rearrangement joins TRBV10-3 to TRBJ1-2; D is possibly TRBD1 (6 bases). V was shortened by 8 bases and J by 6 bases, with 10 bases between the two germline ends. Germline lookup yields CDR1 ENHRY and CDR2 SYGVKD. There are 11 residues in the CDR3. In DNA form, the CDR3 reads TGTGCCATCGAGGGGGGCCATGGCTACACCTTC. This translates into CAIEGGHGYTF.

Turning to this clone: An end of the junction differs from the germline gene, which may be a read error. V usage is TRBV11-2 and J usage is TRBJ2-7, with D uncertain. The CDR3 has 13 amino acids. Germline assignment: CDR1 SGHAT and CDR2 FQNNGV. Here the CDR3 DNA reads TGTGCCAGCAGCCTAGAGATTTTGGACGAGCAGTACTTC. Translating gives CASSLEILDEQYF. Looking up the rest from reference TRBV11-2 and TRBJ2-7 gives the full variable domain: EAGVAQSPRYKIIEKRQSVAFWCNPISGHATLYWYQQILGQGPKLLIQFQNNGVVDDSQLPKDRFSAERLKGVDSTLKIQPAKLEDSAVYLCASSLEILDEQYFGPGTRLTVT.

V is TRBV10-3 and J is TRBJ1-1; tentative D call: TRBD1 (6 bases). CDR1 and CDR2 from the germline V gene are ENHRY and SYGVKD. The V gene lost 8 bases and the J gene lost 2 bases, with 12 bases spanning the gap. This CDR3 has 13 residues. The CDR3 DNA follows: TGTGCCATCGCCGGACAGCCTAACACTGAAGCTTTCTTT. This translates into CAIAGQPNTEAFF.

This clone was counted a single time. V is TRBV5-1 and J is TRBJ2-7; TRBD2 matches at 8 bases. This CDR3 has 14 amino acids. The J segment lost 3 bases and the V segment lost 4 bases, leaving 6 bases of the junction unmatched. CDR1 and CDR2 from the germline V gene are SGHRS and YFSETQ. The CDR3 is CASSVTSEYYEQYF. CDR3 nucleotide sequence: TGCGCCAGCAGCGTGACTAGCGAGTACTACGAGCAGTACTTC.

The chain recombines TRBV28 with TRBJ2-7, with D perhaps TRBD1 (6 bases). Germline CDR1 reads MDHEN; CDR2 reads SYDVKM. The CDR3 has 17 residues. V was shortened by 1 base and J by 1 base, with 17 bases between the two germline ends. The CDR3 protein is CASSLSPAGEFSYEQYF. The CDR3 DNA sequence: TGTGCCAGCAGTTTATCCCCAGCAGGGGAGTTTTCCTACGAGCAGTACTTC.

The chain combines TRBV2 with TRBJ2-2, with 10 nucleotides matching TRBD2. The CDR3 spans 14 residues. Germline CDR1 SNHLY, CDR2 FYNNEI. Trimming cost V 6 bases and J 6 bases; bases outside gene matches: 4. The CDR3 DNA reads TGTGCCAGCAGGAGCGGGAGGGTCTCCGGGGAGCTGTTTTTT. Amino acid sequence: CASRSGRVSGELFF.

This rearrangement joins TRBV5-1 to TRBJ1-3; the D is unclear. Trimming removed 4 bases at V and 4 bases at J, with 9 bases between. The germline V gene has CDR1 SGHRS and CDR2 YFSETQ. The CDR3 extends over 13 amino acids. The CDR3 reads CASSPSPGNTIYF. The CDR3 nucleotides are TGCGCCAGCAGCCCTTCCCCAGGAAACACCATATATTTT.

In DNA, the CDR3 is TGTGCCTGGAGCTCGACTGTCAATCAGCCCCAGCATTTT. This sequence encodes CAWSSTVNQPQHF. The rearrangement uses TRBV30 and TRBJ1-5; unclear D gene. V shed 3 bases and J shed 3 bases, with 9 bases lying between them. CDR1 GTSNPN and CDR2 SVGIG come from the germline V gene (reference sequence). The CDR3 has 13 amino acids.

In regard to this clone: At the DNA level, this CDR3 is encoded by other sequences in the same sample as well. The chain combines TRBV5-1 with TRBJ2-5, with D perhaps given as TRBD1 or TRBD2 (5 bases each). The CDR3 has 14 amino acids. V was pared by 0 bases and J by 1 base, with 7 bases between. Germline CDR1 reads SGHRS; CDR2 reads YFSETQ. The CDR3 DNA reads as TGCGCCAGCAGCTTGGGGGGGACCCAAGAGACCCAGTACTTC. It translates to CASSLGGTQETQYF.

The V call is TRBV5-6, the J call TRBJ1-5, with D unresolved. The V and J ends lost 0 bases and 1 base respectively, with 5 bases between them. CDR1 is SGHDT, CDR2 YYEEEE, per germline. This CDR3 contains 14 residues. The CDR3 sequence: CASSLGVSNQPQHF. As DNA, the CDR3 is TGTGCCAGCAGCTTGGGGGTAAGCAATCAGCCCCAGCATTTT.